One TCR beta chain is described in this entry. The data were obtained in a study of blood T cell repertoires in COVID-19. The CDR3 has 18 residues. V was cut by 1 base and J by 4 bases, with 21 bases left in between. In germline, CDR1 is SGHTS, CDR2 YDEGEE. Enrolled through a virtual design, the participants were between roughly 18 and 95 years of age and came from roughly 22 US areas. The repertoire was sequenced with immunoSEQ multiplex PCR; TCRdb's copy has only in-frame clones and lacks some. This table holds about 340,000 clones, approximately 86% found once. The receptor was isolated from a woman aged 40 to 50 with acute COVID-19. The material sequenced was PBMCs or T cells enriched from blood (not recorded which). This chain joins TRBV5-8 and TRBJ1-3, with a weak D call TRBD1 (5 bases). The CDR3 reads CASSLRKLVTARGNTIYF. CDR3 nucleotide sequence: TGTGCCAGCAGCTTGCGGAAGTTGGTGACAGCGCGCGGAAACACCATATATTTT. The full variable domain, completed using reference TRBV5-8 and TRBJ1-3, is EAGVTQSPTHLIKTRGQQATLRCSPISGHTSVYWYQQALGLGLQFLLWYDEGEERNRGNFPPRFSGRQFPNYSSELNVNALELEDSALYLCASSLRKLVTARGNTIYFGEGSWLTVV.